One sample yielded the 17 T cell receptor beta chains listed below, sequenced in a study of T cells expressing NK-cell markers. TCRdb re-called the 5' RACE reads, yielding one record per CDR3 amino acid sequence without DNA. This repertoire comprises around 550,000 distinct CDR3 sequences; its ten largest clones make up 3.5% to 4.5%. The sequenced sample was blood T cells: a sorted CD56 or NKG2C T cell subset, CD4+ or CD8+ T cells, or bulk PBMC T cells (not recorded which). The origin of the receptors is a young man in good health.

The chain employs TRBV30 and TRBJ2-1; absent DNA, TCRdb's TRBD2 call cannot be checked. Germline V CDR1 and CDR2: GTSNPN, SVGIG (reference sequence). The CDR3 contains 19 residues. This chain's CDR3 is CAWSVLSPGRGRAGNEQFF.

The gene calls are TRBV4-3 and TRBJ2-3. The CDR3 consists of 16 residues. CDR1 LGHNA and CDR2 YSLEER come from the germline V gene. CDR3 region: CASSQVSGSDTDTQYF.

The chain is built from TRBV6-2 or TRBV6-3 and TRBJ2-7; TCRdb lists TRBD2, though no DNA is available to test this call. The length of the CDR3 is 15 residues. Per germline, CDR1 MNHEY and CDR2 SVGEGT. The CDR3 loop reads CASSPGVWEEDEQYF.

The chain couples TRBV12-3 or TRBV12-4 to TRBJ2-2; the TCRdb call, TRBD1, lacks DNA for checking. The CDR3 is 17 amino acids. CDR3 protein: CASTLWGESLRSGELFF.

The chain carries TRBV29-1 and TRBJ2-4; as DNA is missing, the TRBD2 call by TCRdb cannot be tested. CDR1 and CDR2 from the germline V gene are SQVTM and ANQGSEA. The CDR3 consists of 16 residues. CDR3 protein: CSGAGSGGALENIQYF.

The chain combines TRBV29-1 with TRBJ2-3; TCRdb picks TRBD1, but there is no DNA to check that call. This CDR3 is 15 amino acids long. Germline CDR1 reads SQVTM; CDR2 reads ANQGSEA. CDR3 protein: CSGEQGRGVADTQYF.

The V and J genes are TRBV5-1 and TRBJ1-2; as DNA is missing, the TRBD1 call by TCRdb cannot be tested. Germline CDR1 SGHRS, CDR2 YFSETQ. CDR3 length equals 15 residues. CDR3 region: CASRNSGTSNYGYTF.

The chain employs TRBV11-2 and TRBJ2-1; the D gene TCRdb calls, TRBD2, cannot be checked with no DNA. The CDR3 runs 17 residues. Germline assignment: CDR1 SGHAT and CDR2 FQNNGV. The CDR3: CASSPHSGRGFYNEQFF.

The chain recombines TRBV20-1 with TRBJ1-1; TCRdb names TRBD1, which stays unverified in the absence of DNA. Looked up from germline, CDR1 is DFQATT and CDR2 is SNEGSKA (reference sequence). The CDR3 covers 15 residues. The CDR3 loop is CSAKRPGTEATEAFF.

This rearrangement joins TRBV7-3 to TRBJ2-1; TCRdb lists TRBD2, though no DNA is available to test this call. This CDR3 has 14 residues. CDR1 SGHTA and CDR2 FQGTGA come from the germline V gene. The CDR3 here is CASSPADSNNEQFF.

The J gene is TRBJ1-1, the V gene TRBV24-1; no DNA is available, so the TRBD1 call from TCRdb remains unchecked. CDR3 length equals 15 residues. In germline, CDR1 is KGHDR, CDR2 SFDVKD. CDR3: CATSDSRDPYLQAFF.

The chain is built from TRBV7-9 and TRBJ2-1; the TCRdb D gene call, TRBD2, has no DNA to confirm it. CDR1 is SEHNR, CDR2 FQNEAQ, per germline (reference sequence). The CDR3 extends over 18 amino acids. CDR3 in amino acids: CASSSIKGLSGIYNEQFF.

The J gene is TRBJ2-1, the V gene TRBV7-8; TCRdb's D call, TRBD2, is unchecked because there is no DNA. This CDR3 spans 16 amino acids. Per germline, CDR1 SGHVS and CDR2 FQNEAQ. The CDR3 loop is CASSTSRVASHNEQFF.

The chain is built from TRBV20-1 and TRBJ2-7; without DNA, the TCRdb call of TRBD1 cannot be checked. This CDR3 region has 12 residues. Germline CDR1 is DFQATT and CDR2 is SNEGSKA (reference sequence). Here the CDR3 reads CSAEKQGWGQYF.

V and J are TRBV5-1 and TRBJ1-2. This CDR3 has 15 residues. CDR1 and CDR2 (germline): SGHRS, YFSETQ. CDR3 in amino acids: CASRRAQDQNYGYTF.

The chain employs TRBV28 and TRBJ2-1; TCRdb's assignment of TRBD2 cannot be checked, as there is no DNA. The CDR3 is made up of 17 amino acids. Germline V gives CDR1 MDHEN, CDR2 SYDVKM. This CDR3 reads CASIPPGLAVTYNEQFF.

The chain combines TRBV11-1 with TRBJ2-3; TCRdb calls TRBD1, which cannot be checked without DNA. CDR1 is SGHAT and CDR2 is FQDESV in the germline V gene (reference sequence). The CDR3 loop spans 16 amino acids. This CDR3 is CASSSDRRTSTDTQYF.